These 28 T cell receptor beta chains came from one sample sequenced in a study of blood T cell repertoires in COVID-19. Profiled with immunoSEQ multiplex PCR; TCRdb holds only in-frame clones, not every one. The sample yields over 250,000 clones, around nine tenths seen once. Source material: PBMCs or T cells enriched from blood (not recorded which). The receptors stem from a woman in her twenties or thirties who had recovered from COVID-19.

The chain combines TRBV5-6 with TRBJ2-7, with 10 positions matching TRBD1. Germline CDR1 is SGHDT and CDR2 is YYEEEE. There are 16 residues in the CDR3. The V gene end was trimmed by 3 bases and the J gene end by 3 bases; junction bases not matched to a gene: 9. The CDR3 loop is CASSSGTGDVRYEQYF. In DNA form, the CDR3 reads TGTGCCAGCAGCTCCGGGACAGGGGACGTTCGCTACGAGCAGTACTTC.

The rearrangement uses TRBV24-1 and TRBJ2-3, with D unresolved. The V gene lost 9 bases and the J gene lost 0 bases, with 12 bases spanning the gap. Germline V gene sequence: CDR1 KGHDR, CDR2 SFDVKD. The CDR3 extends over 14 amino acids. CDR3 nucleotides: TGTGCCACCGGAACAGCTACAAGCACAGATACGCAGTATTTT. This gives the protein CATGTATSTDTQYF.

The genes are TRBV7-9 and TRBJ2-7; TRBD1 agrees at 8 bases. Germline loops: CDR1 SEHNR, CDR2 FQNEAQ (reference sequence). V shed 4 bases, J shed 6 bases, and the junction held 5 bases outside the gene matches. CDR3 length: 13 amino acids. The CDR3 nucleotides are TGTGCCAGCAGCTCCGGACAGGGACCCGAGCAGTACTTC. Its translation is CASSSGQGPEQYF. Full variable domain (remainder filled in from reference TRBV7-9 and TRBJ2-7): DTGVSQNPRHKITKRGQNVTFRCDPISEHNRLYWYRQTLGQGPEFLTYFQNEAQLEKSRLLSDRFSAERPKGSFSTLEIQRTEQGDSAMYLCASSSGQGPEQYFGPGTRLTVT.

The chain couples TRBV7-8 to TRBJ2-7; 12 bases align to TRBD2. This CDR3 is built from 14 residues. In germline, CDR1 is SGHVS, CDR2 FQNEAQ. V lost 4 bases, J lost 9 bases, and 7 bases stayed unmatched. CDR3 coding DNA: TGTGCCAGCAGCTCACTAGCGGGAGGCATAGTGCAGTACTTC. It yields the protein CASSSLAGGIVQYF.

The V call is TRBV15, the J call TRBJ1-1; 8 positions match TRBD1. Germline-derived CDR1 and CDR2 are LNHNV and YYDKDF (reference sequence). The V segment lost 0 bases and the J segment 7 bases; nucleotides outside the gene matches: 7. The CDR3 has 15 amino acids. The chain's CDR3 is CATSRDQAGGNEAFF. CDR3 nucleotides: TGTGCCACCAGCAGAGATCAAGCAGGGGGCAATGAAGCTTTCTTT.

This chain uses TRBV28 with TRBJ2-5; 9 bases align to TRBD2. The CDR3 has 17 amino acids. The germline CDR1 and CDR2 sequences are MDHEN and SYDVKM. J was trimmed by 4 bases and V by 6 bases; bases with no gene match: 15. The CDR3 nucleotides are TGTGCCAGCAGCCCAGCCCGAGGTAGCGGGAGTAGAGAGACCCAGTACTTC. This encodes CASSPARGSGSRETQYF.

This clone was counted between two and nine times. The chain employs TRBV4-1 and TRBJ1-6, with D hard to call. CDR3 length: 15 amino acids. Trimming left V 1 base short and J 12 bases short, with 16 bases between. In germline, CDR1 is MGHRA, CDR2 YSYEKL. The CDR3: CASSQAVTLSGPLHF. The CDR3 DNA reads TGCGCCAGCAGCCAAGCCGTGACTCTCTCCGGACCCCTCCACTTT.

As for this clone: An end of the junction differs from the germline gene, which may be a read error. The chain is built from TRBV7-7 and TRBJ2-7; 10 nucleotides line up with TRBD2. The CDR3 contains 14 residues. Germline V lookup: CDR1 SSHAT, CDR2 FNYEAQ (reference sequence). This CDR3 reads CASSLASGSYEQYF. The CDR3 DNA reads TGTGCTAGCAGCTTAGCTAGCGGGAGTTACGAGCAGTACTTC. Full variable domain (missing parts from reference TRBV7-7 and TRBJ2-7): GAGVSQSPRYKVTKRGQDVTLRCDPISSHATLYWYQQALGQGPEFLTYFNYEAQPDKSGLPSDRFSAERPEGSISTLTIQRTEQRDSAMYRCASSLASGSYEQYFGPGTRLTVT.

CDR3 amino acids: CATSRARDSPLHF. The CDR3 DNA follows: TGTGCCACCAGCAGAGCCAGGGATTCACCCCTCCACTTT. V and J are TRBV15 and TRBJ1-6; maybe TRBD1 (5 bases). Germline V gene data show CDR1 as LNHNV and CDR2 as YYDKDF (reference sequence). CDR3 length: 13 amino acids. The ends were cut back, 1 base at V and 8 bases at J, with 6 bases in the middle.

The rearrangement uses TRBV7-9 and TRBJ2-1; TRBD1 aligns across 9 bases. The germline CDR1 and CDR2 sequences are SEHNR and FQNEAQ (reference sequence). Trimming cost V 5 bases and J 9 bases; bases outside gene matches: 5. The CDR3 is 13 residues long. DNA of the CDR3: TGTGCCAGCAGCCTGGGACAGGGCACTGAGCAGTTCTTC. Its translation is CASSLGQGTEQFF. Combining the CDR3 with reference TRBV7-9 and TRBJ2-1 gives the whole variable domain DTGVSQNPRHKITKRGQNVTFRCDPISEHNRLYWYRQTLGQGPEFLTYFQNEAQLEKSRLLSDRFSAERPKGSFSTLEIQRTEQGDSAMYLCASSLGQGTEQFFGPGTRLTVL.

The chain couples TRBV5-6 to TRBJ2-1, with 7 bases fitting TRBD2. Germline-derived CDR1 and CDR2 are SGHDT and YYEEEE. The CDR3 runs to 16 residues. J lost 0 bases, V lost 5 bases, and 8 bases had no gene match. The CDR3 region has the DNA TGTGCCAGCAGTCTGGAACGCGGGAGCTCCTACAATGAGCAGTTCTTC. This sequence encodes CASSLERGSSYNEQFF.

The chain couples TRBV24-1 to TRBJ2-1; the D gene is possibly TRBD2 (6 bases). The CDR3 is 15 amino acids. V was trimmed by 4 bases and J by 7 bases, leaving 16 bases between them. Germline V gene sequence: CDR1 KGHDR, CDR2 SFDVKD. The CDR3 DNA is TGTGCCACCAGTGACCCTGGGGTAGCGGTTAATGAGCAGTTCTTC. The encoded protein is CATSDPGVAVNEQFF.

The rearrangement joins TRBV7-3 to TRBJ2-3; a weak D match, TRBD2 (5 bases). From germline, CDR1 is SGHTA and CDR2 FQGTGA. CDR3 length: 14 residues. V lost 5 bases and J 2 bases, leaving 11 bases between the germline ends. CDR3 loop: CASSPNGVTDTQYF. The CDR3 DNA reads TGTGCCAGCAGCCCAAACGGGGTCACAGATACGCAGTATTTT.

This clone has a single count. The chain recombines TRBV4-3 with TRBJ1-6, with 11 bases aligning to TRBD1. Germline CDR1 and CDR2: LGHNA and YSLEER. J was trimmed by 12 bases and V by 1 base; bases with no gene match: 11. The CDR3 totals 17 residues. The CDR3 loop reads CASSQVKGQGGVLPLHF. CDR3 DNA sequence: TGCGCCAGCAGCCAAGTAAAGGGACAGGGGGGTGTGTTACCCCTCCACTTT.

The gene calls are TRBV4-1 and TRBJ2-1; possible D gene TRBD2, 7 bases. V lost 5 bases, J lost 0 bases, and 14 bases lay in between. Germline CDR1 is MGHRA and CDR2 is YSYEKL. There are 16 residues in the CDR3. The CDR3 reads CASSKGGGSSYNEQFF. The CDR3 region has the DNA TGCGCCAGCAGCAAGGGGGGCGGGAGCTCCTACAATGAGCAGTTCTTC.

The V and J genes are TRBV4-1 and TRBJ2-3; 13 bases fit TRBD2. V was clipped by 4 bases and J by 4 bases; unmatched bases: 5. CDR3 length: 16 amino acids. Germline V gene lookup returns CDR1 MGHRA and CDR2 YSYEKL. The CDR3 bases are TGCGCCAGCAGCCCTGGACTAGCGGGAGTATCAGATACGCAGTATTTT. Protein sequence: CASSPGLAGVSDTQYF.

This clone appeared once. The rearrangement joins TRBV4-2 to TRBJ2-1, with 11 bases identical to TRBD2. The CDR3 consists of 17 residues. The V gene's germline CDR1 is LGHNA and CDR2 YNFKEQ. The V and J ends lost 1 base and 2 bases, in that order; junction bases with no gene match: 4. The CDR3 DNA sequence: TGTGCCAGCAGCCAAGTGGGACTAGCGGCGACCTACAATGAGCAGTTCTTC. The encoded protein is CASSQVGLAATYNEQFF.

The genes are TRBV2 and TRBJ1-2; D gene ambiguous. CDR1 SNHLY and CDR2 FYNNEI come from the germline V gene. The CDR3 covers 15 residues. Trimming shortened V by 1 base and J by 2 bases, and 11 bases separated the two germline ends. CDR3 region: CASSEDTAVNYGYTF. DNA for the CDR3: TGTGCCAGCAGTGAAGATACAGCGGTGAACTATGGCTACACCTTC.

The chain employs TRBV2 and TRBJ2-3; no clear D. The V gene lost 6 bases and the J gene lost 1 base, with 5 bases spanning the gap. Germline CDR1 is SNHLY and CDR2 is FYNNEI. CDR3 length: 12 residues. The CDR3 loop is CASSSGTDTQYF. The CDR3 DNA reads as TGTGCCAGCAGCAGCGGCACAGATACGCAGTATTTT.

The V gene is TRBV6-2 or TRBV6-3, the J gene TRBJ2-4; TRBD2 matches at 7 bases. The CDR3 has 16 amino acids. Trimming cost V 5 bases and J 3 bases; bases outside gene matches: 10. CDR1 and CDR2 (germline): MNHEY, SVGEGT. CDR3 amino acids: CASSQTRAGVKNIQYF. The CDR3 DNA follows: TGTGCCAGCAGTCAAACCCGGGCGGGAGTCAAAAACATTCAGTACTTC.

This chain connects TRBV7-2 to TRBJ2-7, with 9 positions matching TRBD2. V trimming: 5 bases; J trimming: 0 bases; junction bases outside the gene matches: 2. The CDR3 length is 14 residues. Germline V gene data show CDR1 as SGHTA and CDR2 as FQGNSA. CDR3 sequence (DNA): TGTGCCAGCAGCCTTAGCGGGAGCTCCTACGAGCAGTACTTC. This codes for CASSLSGSSYEQYF.

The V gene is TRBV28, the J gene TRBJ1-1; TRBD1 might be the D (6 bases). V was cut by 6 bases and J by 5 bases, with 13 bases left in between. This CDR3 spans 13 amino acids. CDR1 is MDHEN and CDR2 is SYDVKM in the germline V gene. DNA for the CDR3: TGTGCCAGCAGCACAGGGTCCGGGACTGAAGCTTTCTTT. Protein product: CASSTGSGTEAFF. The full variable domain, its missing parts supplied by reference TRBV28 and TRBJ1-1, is DVKVTQSSRYLVKRTGEKVFLECVQDMDHENMFWYRQDPGLGLRLIYFSYDVKMKEKGDIPEGYSVSREKKERFSLILESASTNQTSMYLCASSTGSGTEAFFGQGTRLTVV.

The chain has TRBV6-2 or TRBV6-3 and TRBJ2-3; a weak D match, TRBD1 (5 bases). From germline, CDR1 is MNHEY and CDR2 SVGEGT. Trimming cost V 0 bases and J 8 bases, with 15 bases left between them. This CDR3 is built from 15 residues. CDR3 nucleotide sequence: TGTGCCAGCAGTTACTCGTACAGGAACATGGGTACGCAGTATTTT. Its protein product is CASSYSYRNMGTQYF.

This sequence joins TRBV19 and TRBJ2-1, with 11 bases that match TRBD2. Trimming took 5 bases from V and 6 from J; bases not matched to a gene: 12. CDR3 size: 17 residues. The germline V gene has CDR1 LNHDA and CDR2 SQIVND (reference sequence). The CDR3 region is CASSRNTGTSGSNEQFF. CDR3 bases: TGTGCCAGTAGTCGAAACACGGGTACTAGCGGGAGCAATGAGCAGTTCTTC.

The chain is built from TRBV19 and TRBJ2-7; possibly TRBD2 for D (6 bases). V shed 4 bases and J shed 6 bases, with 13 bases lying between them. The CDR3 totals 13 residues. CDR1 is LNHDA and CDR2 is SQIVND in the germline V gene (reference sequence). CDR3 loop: CASSTGGPAEQYF. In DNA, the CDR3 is TGTGCCAGTAGTACAGGAGGGCCCGCCGAGCAGTACTTC.

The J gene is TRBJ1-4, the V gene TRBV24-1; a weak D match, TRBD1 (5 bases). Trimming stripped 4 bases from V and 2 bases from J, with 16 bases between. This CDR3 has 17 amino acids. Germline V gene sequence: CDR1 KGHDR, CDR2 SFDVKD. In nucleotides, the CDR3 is TGTGCCACCAGTGAACCTCCAGTGGGGCCGACTAATGAAAAACTGTTTTTT. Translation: CATSEPPVGPTNEKLFF.

The CDR3 bases are TGTGCCTGGGGACAGGGTTCCTACGAGCAGTACTTC. Its translation: CAWGQGSYEQYF. This chain connects TRBV30 to TRBJ2-7; the match to TRBD1 covers 8 bases. The CDR3 runs to 12 residues. Germline CDR1 is GTSNPN and CDR2 is SVGIG (reference sequence). V trimming: 5 bases; J trimming: 1 base; junction bases outside the gene matches: 1.

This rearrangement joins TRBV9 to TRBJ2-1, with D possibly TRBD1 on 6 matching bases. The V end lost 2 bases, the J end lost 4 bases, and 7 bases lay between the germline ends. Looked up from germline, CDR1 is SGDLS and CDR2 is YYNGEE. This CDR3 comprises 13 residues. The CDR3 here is CASSVGQYNEQFF. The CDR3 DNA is TGTGCCAGCAGCGTTGGACAGTACAATGAGCAGTTCTTC.